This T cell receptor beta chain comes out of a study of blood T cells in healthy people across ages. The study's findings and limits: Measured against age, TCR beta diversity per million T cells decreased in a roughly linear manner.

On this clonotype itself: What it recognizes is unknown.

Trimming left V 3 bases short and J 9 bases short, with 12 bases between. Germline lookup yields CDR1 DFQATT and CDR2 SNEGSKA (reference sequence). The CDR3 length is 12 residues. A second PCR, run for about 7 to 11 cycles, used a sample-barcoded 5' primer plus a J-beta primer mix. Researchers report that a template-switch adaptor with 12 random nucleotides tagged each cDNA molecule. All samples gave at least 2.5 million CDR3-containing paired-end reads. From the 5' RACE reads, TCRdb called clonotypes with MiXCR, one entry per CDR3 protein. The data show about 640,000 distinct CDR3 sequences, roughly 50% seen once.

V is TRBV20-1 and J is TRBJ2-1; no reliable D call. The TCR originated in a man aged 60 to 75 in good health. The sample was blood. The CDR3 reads CSASSDGSEQFF. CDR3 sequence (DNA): TGCAGTGCTAGTAGTGACGGCAGTGAGCAGTTCTTC.